The 3 T cell receptor beta chains presented below share a single source sample, sequenced in a study of T cell responses to AZD1222 COVID-19 vaccine. Sequencing was performed with immunoSEQ multiplex PCR; in TCRdb, only in-frame clones are kept and a portion is missing. There are roughly 140,000 clones in the sample; 90% occur only once, and roughly 1.6% lies in the top ten. The source was peripheral blood, collected 28 days after the second AZD1222 dose. These receptors originate from an adult who received the AZD1222 COVID-19 vaccine.

The genes are TRBV9 and TRBJ2-1, with TRBD2 identical over 10 bases. V was pared by 0 bases and J by 0 bases, with 3 bases of the junction left unmatched. CDR1 is SGDLS and CDR2 is YYNGEE in the germline V gene. This CDR3 spans 17 amino acids. Here the CDR3 reads CASSVGTSGSSYNEQFF. The CDR3 DNA reads TGTGCCAGCAGCGTAGGGACTAGCGGTAGCTCCTACAATGAGCAGTTCTTC.

For the CDR3, the DNA is TGCGCCAGCAGCTCCCAGACAGTTACCTACGAGCAGTACTTC. Translating gives CASSSQTVTYEQYF. This rearrangement joins TRBV4-1 to TRBJ2-7; the D gene is possibly TRBD1 (5 bases). Trimming cost V 5 bases and J 2 bases, with 13 bases left between them. Per germline, CDR1 MGHRA and CDR2 YSYEKL. This CDR3 is 14 amino acids long.

V usage is TRBV30 and J usage is TRBJ2-1; D may correspond to TRBD1 or TRBD2 (6 bases each). There are 13 residues in the CDR3. Trimming took off 1 base at V and 8 bases at J, with 12 bases between the two ends. In germline, CDR1 is GTSNPN, CDR2 SVGIG (reference sequence). CDR3 amino acids: CAWSEGGADEQFF. As DNA, the CDR3 is TGTGCCTGGAGTGAGGGGGGCGCGGATGAGCAGTTCTTC.